This T cell receptor beta chain was identified during a study of OX40 agonist ivuxolimab in advanced cancers. In the study overall: A male proportion of 82.7% was recorded, with mean age around 60 years and range roughly 23 to 79. Three dose-escalation patients had partial responses: one with hepatocellular carcinoma and two with cutaneous melanoma.

In the case of this clone: Antigen unknown.

The CDR3 sequence is 14 residues long. V shed 2 bases and J shed 1 base, with 8 bases lying between them. The germline V gene encodes CDR1 SGHVS and CDR2 FNYEAQ. Study results and limitations: Antigen specificity was not determined for the expanded peripheral T cells.

The data were produced by immunoSEQ multiplex PCR, yet TCRdb's version contains in-frame clones alone and is incomplete. The sample has more than 15,000 clones, 60% to 85% seen once. The material was CD4+ or CD8+ T cells sorted from blood, obtained in a trial of the OX40 agonist ivuxolimab. This chain links TRBV7-6 with TRBJ1-1, with TRBD1 as a possible D gene (5 bases). The clonotype was recovered from an adult with an advanced solid tumor such as melanoma, head and neck, liver or kidney cancer. The CDR3 sequence: CASSLRGENTEAFF. CDR3 bases: TGTGCCAGCAGCTTAAGGGGTGAGAACACTGAAGCTTTCTTT.